Below, 3 T cell receptor beta chains from the same sample are listed, as sequenced in a study of molecular identifiers for immune sequencing clone quantification. TCRdb reanalysed the PCR reads using MiXCR and keeps one entry per CDR3 protein. The data contain hundreds of thousands of distinct CDR3 sequences, roughly 23% of them singletons. Sequenced sample: naive CD8+ T cells from blood, with Jurkat cell RNA spiked in. The sample's subset: FACS-sorted CD8+CD4-CCR7+CD45RA+ naive T cells. These receptors were collected from a human donor in good health. Some libraries in this study had Jurkat cell RNA spiked in.

A remark on this clonotype: A clone one base away is much larger, so this may be a read error. The chain recombines TRBV10-3 with TRBJ2-5; 9 nucleotides agree with TRBD1. The CDR3 length is 18 residues. The germline CDR1 and CDR2 sequences are ENHRY and SYGVKD. Here the CDR3 reads CAISESGTGSPSQGTQYF. DNA for the CDR3: TGTGCCATCAGTGAGTCCGGGACAGGGTCCCCCTCCCAAGGGACCCAGTACTTC.

This clonotype was picked up a small number of times. The chain couples TRBV11-2 to TRBJ2-7; 12 bases align to TRBD1. With V trimmed by 5 bases and J by 3 bases, 8 bases remained unmatched. CDR1 is SGHAT and CDR2 is FQNNGV in the germline V gene. The CDR3 runs 16 residues. The CDR3 DNA reads as TGTGCCAGCAGCCCTAGGGACAGGGGGCTGATCTACGAGCAGTACTTC. Amino acids: CASSPRDRGLIYEQYF.

This clonotype was seen many times. The chain couples TRBV7-2 to TRBJ2-7, with 7 nucleotides matching TRBD2. With V trimmed by 5 bases and J by 0 bases, 7 bases remained unmatched. The CDR3 spans 15 residues. Germline CDR1 reads SGHTA; CDR2 reads FQGNSA. The CDR3 DNA follows: TGTGCCAGCAGCCATAGCGGGTTTAGCTCCTACGAGCAGTACTTC. Its protein product is CASSHSGFSSYEQYF. The full variable domain, rest sourced from reference TRBV7-2 and TRBJ2-7, is GAGVSQSPSNKVTEKGKDVELRCDPISGHTALYWYRQSLGQGLEFLIYFQGNSAPDKSGLPSDRFSAERTGGSVSTLTIQRTQQEDSAVYLCASSHSGFSSYEQYFGPGTRLTVT.